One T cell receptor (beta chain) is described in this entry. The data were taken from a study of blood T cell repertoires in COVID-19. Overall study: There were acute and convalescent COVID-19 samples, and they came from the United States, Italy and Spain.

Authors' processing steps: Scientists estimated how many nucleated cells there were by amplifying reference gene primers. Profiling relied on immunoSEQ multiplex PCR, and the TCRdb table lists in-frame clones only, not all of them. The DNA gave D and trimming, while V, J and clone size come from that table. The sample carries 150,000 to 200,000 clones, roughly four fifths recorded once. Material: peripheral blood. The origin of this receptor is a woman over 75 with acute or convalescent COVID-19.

Here the CDR3 DNA reads TGTGCCAGCAGTCCCAGGGGCCAAGAGACCCAGTACTTC. Translating it yields CASSPRGQETQYF. The V call is TRBV27, the J call TRBJ2-5, with D perhaps matching TRBD1 (6 bases). The V end was cut by 5 bases, the J end by 1 base, with 8 bases between. The CDR3 is made up of 13 amino acids. In germline, CDR1 is MNHEY, CDR2 SMNVEV (reference sequence).